These 16 T cell receptor beta chains came from one sample sequenced in a study of blood T cell repertoires in COVID-19. Some clones are missing from TCRdb's copy, which holds only in-frame ones; the method was immunoSEQ multiplex PCR. The sample has about 180,000 clones, almost 80% seen once. Sequenced input: peripheral blood. The receptors stem from a woman aged 65 to 85 with acute or convalescent COVID-19.

The chain uses TRBV18 and TRBJ1-5; 7 nucleotides align to TRBD1. V was clipped by 2 bases and J by 2 bases; unmatched bases: 6. CDR3 size: 16 residues. CDR1 KGHSH and CDR2 LQKENI come from the germline V gene. CDR3 in DNA: TGTGCCAGCTCACCAACCACAGGGGTCGGCAATCAGCCCCAGCATTTT. It is translated as CASSPTTGVGNQPQHF.

The chain joins TRBV7-9 to TRBJ2-7; 10 nucleotides line up with TRBD1. The CDR3 totals 16 residues. J gave up 3 bases and V 1 base, and 6 bases lay outside the gene matches. Germline V CDR1 and CDR2: SEHNR, FQNEAQ (reference sequence). The CDR3 DNA sequence: TGTGCCAGCAGCTTAGGAACCGGGACAGGGGACTACGAGCAGTACTTC. Its translation: CASSLGTGTGDYEQYF.

This clone was picked up one time. The V call is TRBV10-1, the J call TRBJ2-3; D call uncertain. Per germline, CDR1 WNHNN and CDR2 SYGVQD (reference sequence). Trimming took 3 bases from V and 2 from J, leaving 15 bases between them. The CDR3 sequence is 16 residues long. The CDR3 DNA sequence: TGCGCCAGCAGTGAACTTCTCCTTACTGCCACAGATACGCAGTATTTT. Its protein is CASSELLLTATDTQYF.

The chain links TRBV9 to TRBJ1-6; 8 nucleotides agree with TRBD1. V lost 3 bases, J lost 8 bases, and 7 bases stayed unmatched. CDR1 and CDR2 (germline): SGDLS, YYNGEE. The CDR3 has 15 residues. CDR3 coding DNA: TGTGCCAGCAGCGCCGGACAGGGAATAGATTCACCCCTCCACTTT. Its translation is CASSAGQGIDSPLHF.

The rearrangement links TRBV6-6 to TRBJ1-6; D uncertain. The CDR3 covers 14 residues. In germline, CDR1 is MNHNY, CDR2 SVGAGI (reference sequence). V lost 2 bases and J 7 bases, leaving 9 bases between the germline ends. The CDR3 DNA sequence: TGTGCCAGCAGTTACGCGGAAGGAAATTCACCCCTCCACTTT. This codes for CASSYAEGNSPLHF.

V usage is TRBV18 and J usage is TRBJ2-2; tentative D call: TRBD1 (5 bases). The germline V gene encodes CDR1 KGHSH and CDR2 LQKENI. V lost 6 bases and J 6 bases, leaving 11 bases between the germline ends. CDR3 length: 13 amino acids. This CDR3 reads CASSSGLAGELFF. CDR3 sequence (DNA): TGTGCCAGCTCCTCAGGGTTGGCCGGGGAGCTGTTTTTT.

The chain is built from TRBV6-5 and TRBJ1-3, with TRBD1 identical over 7 bases. The CDR3 runs 15 residues. V was clipped by 8 bases and J by 5 bases; unmatched bases: 12. Germline CDR1 reads MNHEY; CDR2 reads SVGAGI. The CDR3 reads CASLLTGSSRNTIYF. CDR3 nucleotides: TGTGCCAGCTTATTGACAGGGAGTTCTAGAAACACCATATATTTT.

This clone was seen a single time. The chain couples TRBV5-1 to TRBJ2-2, with unresolved D. The CDR3 runs 15 residues. V was shortened by 0 bases and J by 3 bases, with 9 bases between the two germline ends. Germline assignment: CDR1 SGHRS and CDR2 YFSETQ. CDR3: CASSLELRDTGELFF. The CDR3 coding sequence is TGCGCCAGCAGCTTGGAGTTACGGGACACCGGGGAGCTGTTTTTT.

The gene calls are TRBV4-1 and TRBJ1-6; D might be TRBD1 (5 bases). The germline V and J ends were trimmed by 4 bases and 7 bases, with 8 bases remaining between them. The CDR3 has 13 residues. CDR1 is MGHRA, CDR2 YSYEKL, per germline. The CDR3 loop is CASSRGVNSPLHF. CDR3 bases: TGCGCCAGCAGCCGGGGGGTAAATTCACCCCTCCACTTT.

At least ten counts were recorded for this clone. This chain links TRBV3-1 (or the pseudogene TRBV3-2) with TRBJ1-3; TRBD1 aligns across 11 bases. Germline V gene sequence: CDR1 LGHDT, CDR2 YNNKEL (reference sequence). J was trimmed by 4 bases and V by 1 base; bases with no gene match: 6. The CDR3 runs to 17 residues. CDR3 sequence reads: CASSQAGQGVVGNTIYF. The CDR3 bases are TGTGCCAGCAGCCAAGCGGGACAGGGGGTCGTCGGAAACACCATATATTTT.

This clone was counted only a few times. This chain links TRBV10-1 with TRBJ2-1; TRBD1 might be the D (6 bases). Germline V gives CDR1 WNHNN, CDR2 SYGVQD (reference sequence). The V end lost 3 bases, the J end lost 6 bases, and 18 bases lay between the germline ends. The CDR3 has 16 amino acids. CDR3 region: CASSDRFGGKSNEQFF. In DNA form, the CDR3 reads TGCGCCAGCAGTGACAGGTTTGGGGGCAAATCCAATGAGCAGTTCTTC.

The chain is built from TRBV15 and TRBJ2-5; TRBD2 might be the D (6 bases). CDR1 and CDR2 (germline): LNHNV, YYDKDF (reference sequence). This CDR3 contains 18 residues. V was trimmed by 1 base and J by 3 bases, leaving 21 bases between them. The CDR3 DNA sequence: TGTGCCACCAGCAGAGTATCGGCAGTGGGGGGTAGAAAAGAGACCCAGTACTTC. Translation: CATSRVSAVGGRKETQYF.

The chain carries TRBV6-5 and TRBJ2-2; 7 bases align to TRBD1. The V segment lost 10 bases and the J segment 3 bases; nucleotides outside the gene matches: 8. The length of the CDR3 is 14 residues. Germline V gene sequence: CDR1 MNHEY, CDR2 SVGAGI. The CDR3 DNA sequence: TGTGCCACTCGCTTCGACAGGGACACCGGGGAGCTGTTTTTT. Translating it yields CATRFDRDTGELFF.

The rearrangement joins TRBV14 to TRBJ2-7; 11 bases align to TRBD1. The germline V gene has CDR1 SGHDN and CDR2 FVKESK. The J segment lost 4 bases and the V segment lost 4 bases, leaving 6 bases of the junction unmatched. There are 15 residues in the CDR3. The CDR3 nucleotides read TGTGCCAGCAGCCGAGGACAGGGGGCGTTTTACGAGCAGTACTTC. Its protein product is CASSRGQGAFYEQYF.

Turning to this clone: The germline gene is not matched at one end of the junction; a read error may be the cause. In nucleotides, the CDR3 is TGCGCCAGCAGCCTCCAACAGGGTAGCAAAGATACGCAGTATTTT. Protein product: CASSLQQGSKDTQYF. The chain recombines TRBV4-1 with TRBJ2-3, with D possibly being TRBD1 (6 bases). The CDR3 sequence is 15 residues long. The V gene's germline CDR1 is MGHRA and CDR2 YSYEKL.

The chain recombines TRBV6-5 with TRBJ1-1, with D hard to call. The CDR3 covers 14 residues. With 0 bases removed from V and 1 base from J, the gap between germline ends came to 6 bases. CDR1 and CDR2 from the germline V gene are MNHEY and SVGAGI. CDR3 DNA sequence: TGTGCCAGCAGTTACTCGAAAGCGAACACTGAAGCTTTCTTT. It translates to CASSYSKANTEAFF.